A selection of T cell receptor beta chains follows, all from one sample in a study of blood T cell repertoires in COVID-19. Sequencing used immunoSEQ multiplex PCR; TCRdb keeps in-frame clones, though not all of them. The sample records about 56,000 clones, 84% being singletons. The sequenced sample consisted of peripheral blood. The receptors shown here come from a woman over 75 with acute or convalescent COVID-19. CDR3s include the opening cysteine and the closing phenylalanine or tryptophan. D genes are given only for firm matches. Only some rows state a clone size, as once, few, many or a class for expanded clones.

CDR3aa: CASSLGSGTQNYGYTF
CDR3nt: TGTGCCAGCAGCTTGGGTTCGGGGACTCAAAACTATGGCTACACCTTC
v_gene: TRBV5-6
j_gene: TRBJ1-2
abundance: .
d_gene: .

CDR3aa: CASSSMDRGVYGYTF
CDR3nt: TGTGCCAGCAGCTCAATGGACAGGGGTGTCTATGGCTACACCTTC
v_gene: TRBV7-2
j_gene: TRBJ1-2
abundance: .
d_gene: TRBD1

CDR3aa: CASRGQGDINSPLHF
CDR3nt: TGCGCCAGCAGGGGACAGGGGGATATAAATTCACCCCTCCACTTT
v_gene: TRBV4-1
j_gene: TRBJ1-6
abundance: .
d_gene: TRBD1

CDR3aa: CASSPAGNQPQHF
CDR3nt: TGTGCCAGCAGCCCCGCGGGCAATCAGCCCCAGCATTTT
v_gene: TRBV11-2
j_gene: TRBJ1-5
abundance: .
d_gene: .

CDR3aa: CASSLRTEYTEAFF
CDR3nt: TGCGCCAGCAGCTTGCGGACAGAGTACACTGAAGCTTTCTTT
v_gene: TRBV5-1
j_gene: TRBJ1-1
abundance: .
d_gene: .

CDR3aa: CASSPRAGSGGFTDTQYF
CDR3nt: TGTGCCAGCAGTCCACGAGCTGGTAGCGGGGGGTTCACAGATACGCAGTATTTT
v_gene: TRBV6-6
j_gene: TRBJ2-3
abundance: .
d_gene: TRBD2

CDR3aa: CASSHLIGGASYGYTF
CDR3nt: TGTGCCAGCAGCCATTTAATCGGGGGGGCAAGCTATGGCTACACCTTC
v_gene: TRBV14
j_gene: TRBJ1-2
abundance: .
d_gene: .

CDR3aa: CATSRAGLGTGELFF
CDR3nt: TGTGCCACCAGCAGAGCAGGACTGGGAACCGGGGAGCTGTTTTTT
v_gene: TRBV15
j_gene: TRBJ2-2
abundance: few
d_gene: .

CDR3aa: CASSYRTSGEETQYF
CDR3nt: TGTGCCAGCAGTTACAGGACTAGCGGGGAAGAGACCCAGTACTTC
v_gene: TRBV6-5
j_gene: TRBJ2-5
abundance: .
d_gene: TRBD2

CDR3aa: CASSQGYRVTSNQPQHF
CDR3nt: TGTGCCAGCAGCCAGGGGTACAGGGTTACCAGCAATCAGCCCCAGCATTTT
v_gene: TRBV3-1/TRBV3-2
j_gene: TRBJ1-5
abundance: .
d_gene: .

CDR3aa: CASSPPRSRDSQRATNEKLFF
CDR3nt: TGTGCCAGCTCACCACCGCGTAGCAGGGACAGCCAGCGGGCAACTAATGAAAAACTGTTTTTT
v_gene: TRBV18
j_gene: TRBJ1-4
abundance: .
d_gene: TRBD1

CDR3aa: CASSLPSSGNTIYF
CDR3nt: TGTGCCAGCAGCTTACCCTCCTCTGGAAACACCATATATTTT
v_gene: TRBV11-2
j_gene: TRBJ1-3
abundance: .
d_gene: .

CDR3aa: CASSQDSRGNNEQFF
CDR3nt: TGTGCCAGCAGCCAAGATTCGCGGGGCAACAATGAGCAGTTCTTC
v_gene: TRBV3-1/TRBV3-2
j_gene: TRBJ2-1
abundance: once
d_gene: .

CDR3aa: CATSVAGEAFF
CDR3nt: TGTGCCACCAGTGTTGCAGGAGAAGCTTTCTTT
v_gene: TRBV24-1
j_gene: TRBJ1-1
abundance: .
d_gene: .

CDR3aa: CATALQGYTEAFF
CDR3nt: TGTGCCACCGCCCTACAGGGATACACTGAAGCTTTCTTT
v_gene: TRBV12-3/TRBV12-4
j_gene: TRBJ1-1
abundance: .
d_gene: .